The 13 T cell receptor beta chains in this list originate from one sample, sequenced in a study of blood T cell repertoires in COVID-19. The protocol was immunoSEQ multiplex PCR, while the TCRdb copy is restricted to in-frame clones and leaves out a portion. The sample consists of about 500,000 clones, about 88% of them appearing once. Material: peripheral blood. The origin of the receptors is a man aged 18 to 30 with COVID-19, enrolled during active disease.

The chain carries TRBV4-2 and TRBJ2-5; 10 positions match TRBD1. CDR1 is LGHNA and CDR2 is YNFKEQ in the germline V gene. CDR3 length: 17 amino acids. V trimming: 1 base; J trimming: 3 bases; junction bases outside the gene matches: 8. For the CDR3, the DNA is TGTGCCAGCAGCCAAGTCAGCATGGGACAGGGGAAAGAGACCCAGTACTTC. This translates into CASSQVSMGQGKETQYF.

This chain joins TRBV7-2 and TRBJ2-2; 11 positions agree with TRBD2. Germline CDR1 SGHTA, CDR2 FQGNSA. Trimming at V came to 3 bases and at J to 4 bases, leaving 7 bases not matched to a gene. CDR3 length: 17 residues. CDR3 sequence: CASSFPTSGEGTGELFF. For the CDR3, the DNA is TGTGCCAGCAGCTTCCCGACTAGCGGGGAGGGCACCGGGGAGCTGTTTTTT. Variable domain in full (rest from reference TRBV7-2 and TRBJ2-2): GAGVSQSPSNKVTEKGKDVELRCDPISGHTALYWYRQSLGQGLEFLIYFQGNSAPDKSGLPSDRFSAERTGGSVSTLTIQRTQQEDSAVYLCASSFPTSGEGTGELFFGEGSRLTVL.

The rearrangement links TRBV24-1 to TRBJ2-1; 10 bases are shared with TRBD1. The CDR3 loop spans 17 amino acids. The J segment lost 8 bases and the V segment lost 4 bases, leaving 13 bases of the junction unmatched. Germline values: CDR1 KGHDR, CDR2 SFDVKD. CDR3 sequence: CATSEATGTGAHDEQFF. CDR3 DNA sequence: TGTGCCACCAGTGAAGCCACCGGGACAGGGGCACACGATGAGCAGTTCTTC.

The chain combines TRBV6-5 with TRBJ2-2; 11 bases align to TRBD2. The CDR3 totals 16 residues. Germline V gene sequence: CDR1 MNHEY, CDR2 SVGAGI. V lost 2 bases and J lost 6; bases outside the gene matches: 5. CDR3 coding DNA: TGTGCCAGCAGTTACGGCCTAGCGGGAGGCCCCGGGGAGCTGTTTTTT. This sequence encodes CASSYGLAGGPGELFF.

This chain joins TRBV2 and TRBJ2-3; 9 nucleotides line up with TRBD2. Germline CDR1 is SNHLY and CDR2 is FYNNEI. The CDR3 has 16 residues. The ends lost 1 base at V and 8 bases at J; junction bases unmatched: 10. CDR3 nucleotides: TGTGCCAGCAGTGAAGAGCGGGGGGTTTTATCGTCTACGCAGTATTTT. Translation gives CASSEERGVLSSTQYF.

Comments on this clone: In the same sample, other DNA sequences code for this CDR3. The rearrangement uses TRBV5-1 and TRBJ2-7, with TRBD1 identical over 10 bases. The CDR3 is made up of 14 amino acids. Per the germline V gene, CDR1 is SGHRS and CDR2 is YFSETQ. V shed 0 bases, J shed 3 bases, and the junction held 0 bases outside the gene matches. Here the CDR3 DNA reads TGCGCCAGCAGCTTGGGGGACAGGGGCTACGAGCAGTACTTC. It codes for CASSLGDRGYEQYF.

The chain couples TRBV6-2 or TRBV6-3 to TRBJ1-2; maybe TRBD1 (5 bases). The CDR3 is 13 amino acids. V was cut by 6 bases and J by 8 bases, with 16 bases left in between. CDR1 MNHEY and CDR2 SVGEGT come from the germline V gene. The CDR3 is CASSLNRYSGYTF. DNA for the CDR3: TGTGCCAGCAGCCTGAACAGGTACTCCGGCTACACCTTC.

The chain is built from TRBV7-2 and TRBJ2-5; unclear D gene. V shed 3 bases and J shed 5 bases, with 13 bases lying between them. CDR1 is SGHTA and CDR2 is FQGNSA in the germline V gene. CDR3 size: 14 residues. CDR3 nucleotides: TGTGCCAGCAGCTTTCAGCCCCCGCGGGAGACCCAGTACTTC. This gives the protein CASSFQPPRETQYF.

This clone was counted a single time. The chain joins TRBV12-5 to TRBJ2-3, with TRBD1 as a possible D gene (6 bases). CDR3 length equals 14 residues. Trimming shortened V by 5 bases and J by 4 bases, and 13 bases separated the two germline ends. Germline loops: CDR1 LGHNT, CDR2 FRNRAP. The CDR3 DNA sequence: TGTGCTAGTGGTAGCGAACAGGGTTCAGATACGCAGTATTTT. Protein: CASGSEQGSDTQYF.

This chain links TRBV10-3 with TRBJ2-7, with D perhaps matching TRBD1 (6 bases). Germline loops: CDR1 ENHRY, CDR2 SYGVKD. The CDR3 sequence is 15 residues long. With 0 bases removed from V and 0 bases from J, the gap between germline ends came to 9 bases. In DNA, the CDR3 is TGTGCCATCAGTGAGTCGGGCAGGGGCTCCTACGAGCAGTACTTC. Its translation is CAISESGRGSYEQYF.

CDR3 nucleotide sequence: TGTGCCAGCAGCCGTGATCGTGGCGGGGGGACCCAGTACTTC. Residues: CASSRDRGGGTQYF. The chain uses TRBV16 and TRBJ2-5, with 7 bases aligning to TRBD2. Germline V gene lookup returns CDR1 KGHSY and CDR2 FQNENV. CDR3 length: 14 residues. Trimming at V came to 4 bases and at J to 7 bases, leaving 9 bases not matched to a gene.

The gene calls are TRBV19 and TRBJ2-7; tentative D call: TRBD1 (6 bases). The CDR3 has 16 residues. Trimming stripped 5 bases from V and 2 bases from J, with 19 bases between. Germline V gives CDR1 LNHDA, CDR2 SQIVND (reference sequence). The chain's CDR3 is CASSPASGHLPYEQYF. CDR3 bases: TGTGCCAGTAGTCCCGCTTCGGGACATCTTCCCTACGAGCAGTACTTC.

The V gene is TRBV3-1 (or the pseudogene TRBV3-2), the J gene TRBJ2-3; 8 bases are shared with TRBD2. V gave up 0 bases and J gave up 2 bases; unmatched junction bases: 7. This CDR3 comprises 17 residues. Germline assignment: CDR1 LGHDT and CDR2 YNNKEL (reference sequence). The DNA of the CDR3 is TGTGCCAGCAGCCAAGATAGCCTAGCGGGTATCACAGATACGCAGTATTTT. It is translated as CASSQDSLAGITDTQYF.